A single TCR beta chain is shown here with its context. Its recognized antigen is unknown. Per-nucleotide qualities are absent, and no much larger clonotype sits a single base away. These data originate in a study of blood T cell repertoires in COVID-19 (dated by TCRdb to the early 2020s). Regarding the study in general: Collaborator samples came from the United States, Italy and Spain and covered acute and convalescent phases of COVID-19. A freely available public database, intended as a resource for researchers studying the immune response to SARS-CoV-2, is where the repertoires were released. Samples were obtained from the ongoing ImmuneRACE study (first 160 participants) and from about 1,300 subjects provided by 6 global collaborators. The material from the prospective study consisted of cDNA or gDNA derived from T cells, B-cell-depleted T cells, or PBMCs. HLA class I and class II types, where available, came from metadata supplied by the sample provider rather than from assay-based typing. Subjects who had been exposed to COVID-19, were actively infected with it, or had recovered from it provided the deeply sampled blood TCRbeta repertoires that made up the dataset. Nearly every sample came with metadata listing a de-identified subject ID, COVID-19 status, age in years and sex. Summary of the overall study and its limitations: The amount of clinical and demographic metadata varied by source and participant and was provided uncurated.

The immunoSEQ Assay, a bias-controlled multiplex PCR, was used to amplify TCRbeta CDR3 regions from genomic DNA. The study's processing was this. Nucleated cell counts per sample were estimated from amplification of reference gene primers within the assay. To quantify the absolute abundance of each unique TCRbeta CDR3 rearrangement, sequence reads were collapsed and filtered. For each sample, productive Simpson clonality was calculated by taking the square root of Simpson's diversity index across productive rearrangements. TCRdb carries this immuneACCESS record with in-frame sequences only. Its versions omit some clonotypes, under half of them owing to an unresolved V gene in the studies checked, with the rest unexplained. That table furnishes V, J and clone size, whereas the DNA furnished D and trimming. Present in this sample are 75,000 to 85,000 clones, more than 75% of which were seen just once. The biggest ten clones account for approximately 7.3% of the sample.

The collaborating institutions used their own protocols to collect whole blood in K2EDTA tubes. Collaborator samples were shipped for TCRbeta analysis as frozen whole blood, isolated PBMCs, or DNA extracted from either sample type. Based on the germline V gene, the CDR1 and CDR2 sequences are SGHRS and YFSETQ. There are 16 amino acids in the CDR3, from cysteine to phenylalanine inclusive. Only the CDR3 DNA stays, 48 bases, in frame from base 1. V ends up 5 bases short and J 1 base short, with an unmatched junction base count of 11. The chain is assembled from TRBV5-1 and TRBJ1-1; 7 bases in the junction line up with TRBD1. This clonotype was obtained from a human donor in a cohort sampled during active COVID-19. Sequenced input: peripheral blood. The CDR3 reads as follows: CASSQRPGTANTEAFF. In nucleotides, the sequence is TGCGCCAGCAGTCAACGACCCGGGACAGCGAACACTGAAGCTTTCTTT.